This T cell receptor beta chain was recorded in a study of Graves' ophthalmopathy and Graves' hyperthyroidism. Overall study results and limits: Prediction of ophthalmopathy progression reached less than 71% sensitivity and 72% to 80% specificity.

From RNA, the CDR3 regions of TCR beta chains were amplified and sequenced. First-round RT-PCR used HTBI primers; second-round multiplex PCR followed. TCRdb independently ran MiXCR on the multiplex PCR reads; one entry per CDR3 protein. The data contain roughly 420,000 distinct CDR3 sequences, roughly 20% of them singletons. This clonotype was observed many times. Antigen specificity is unknown. Trimming pared 1 base from V and 5 bases from J, leaving 11 bases between. This CDR3 has 14 amino acids. Germline V gives CDR1 MDHEN, CDR2 SYDVKM. Specimen: peripheral blood. The V gene is TRBV28, the J gene TRBJ2-5; D is undetermined. The receptor's source is a woman aged 18-35 years with stable Graves' hyperthyroidism. The CDR3 spells CASSLYGPVETQYF. For the CDR3, the DNA is TGTGCCAGCAGTTTATATGGGCCGGTGGAGACCCAGTACTTC.